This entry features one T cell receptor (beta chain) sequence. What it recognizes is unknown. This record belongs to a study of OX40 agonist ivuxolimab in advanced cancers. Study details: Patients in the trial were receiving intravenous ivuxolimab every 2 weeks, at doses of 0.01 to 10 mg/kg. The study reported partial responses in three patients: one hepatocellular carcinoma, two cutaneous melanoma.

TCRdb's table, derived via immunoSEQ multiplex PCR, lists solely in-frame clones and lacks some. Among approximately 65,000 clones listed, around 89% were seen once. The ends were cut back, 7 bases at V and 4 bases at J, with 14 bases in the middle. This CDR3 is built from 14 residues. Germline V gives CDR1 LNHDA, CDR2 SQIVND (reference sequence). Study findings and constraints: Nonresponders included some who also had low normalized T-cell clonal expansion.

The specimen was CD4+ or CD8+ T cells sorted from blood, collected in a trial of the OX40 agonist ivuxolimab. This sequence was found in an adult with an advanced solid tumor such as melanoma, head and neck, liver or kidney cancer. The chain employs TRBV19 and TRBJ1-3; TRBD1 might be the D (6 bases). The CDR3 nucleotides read TGTGCCAGTATCGGGTCAGGGGACGGAAACACCATATATTTT. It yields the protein CASIGSGDGNTIYF.